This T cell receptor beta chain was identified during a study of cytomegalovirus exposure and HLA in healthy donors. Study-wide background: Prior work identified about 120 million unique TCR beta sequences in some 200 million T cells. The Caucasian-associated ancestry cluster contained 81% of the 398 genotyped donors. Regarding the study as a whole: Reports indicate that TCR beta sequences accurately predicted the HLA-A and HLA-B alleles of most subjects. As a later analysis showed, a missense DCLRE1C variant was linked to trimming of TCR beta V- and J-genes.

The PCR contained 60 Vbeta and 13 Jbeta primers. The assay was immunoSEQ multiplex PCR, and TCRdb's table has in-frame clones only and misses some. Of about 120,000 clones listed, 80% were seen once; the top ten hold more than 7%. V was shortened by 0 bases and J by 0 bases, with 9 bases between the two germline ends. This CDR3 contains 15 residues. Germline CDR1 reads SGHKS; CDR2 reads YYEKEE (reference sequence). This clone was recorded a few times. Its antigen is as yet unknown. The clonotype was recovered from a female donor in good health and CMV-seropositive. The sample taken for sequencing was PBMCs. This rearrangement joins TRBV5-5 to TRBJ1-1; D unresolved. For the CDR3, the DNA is TGTGCCAGCAGCTTGGGAGGCTATATGAACACTGAAGCTTTCTTT. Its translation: CASSLGGYMNTEAFF.